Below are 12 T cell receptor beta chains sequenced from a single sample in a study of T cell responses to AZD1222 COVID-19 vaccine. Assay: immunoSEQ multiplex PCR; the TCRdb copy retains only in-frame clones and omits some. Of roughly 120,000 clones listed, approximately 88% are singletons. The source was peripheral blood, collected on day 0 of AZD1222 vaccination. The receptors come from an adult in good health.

The CDR3 loop reads CASSLLGTVTEAFF. In DNA, the CDR3 is TGCGCCAGCAGCTTGCTAGGGACAGTCACTGAAGCTTTCTTT. This sequence joins TRBV5-1 and TRBJ1-1, with TRBD1 matching 7 bases. Germline CDR1 and CDR2: SGHRS and YFSETQ. J lost 4 bases, V lost 1 base, and 4 bases had no gene match. The CDR3 sequence is 14 residues long.

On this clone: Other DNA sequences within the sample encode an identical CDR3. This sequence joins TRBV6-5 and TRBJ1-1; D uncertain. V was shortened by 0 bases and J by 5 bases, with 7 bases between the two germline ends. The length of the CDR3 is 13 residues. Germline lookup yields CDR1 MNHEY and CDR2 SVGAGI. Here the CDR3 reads CASSYSLGTEAFF. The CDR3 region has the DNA TGTGCCAGCAGTTACTCTTTGGGGACTGAAGCTTTCTTT.

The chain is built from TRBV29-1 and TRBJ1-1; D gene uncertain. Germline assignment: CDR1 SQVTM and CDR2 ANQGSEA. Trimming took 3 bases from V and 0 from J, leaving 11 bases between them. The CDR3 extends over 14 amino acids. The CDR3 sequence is CSVDLSKLNTEAFF. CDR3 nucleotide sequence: TGCAGCGTTGACCTCAGTAAATTGAACACTGAAGCTTTCTTT.

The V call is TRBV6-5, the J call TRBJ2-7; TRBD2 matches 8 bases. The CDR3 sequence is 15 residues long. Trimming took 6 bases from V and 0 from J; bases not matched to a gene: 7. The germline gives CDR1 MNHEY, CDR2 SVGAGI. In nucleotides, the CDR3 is TGTGCCAGCAGCCAAACTAGCGGTTACTCCTACGAGCAGTACTTC. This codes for CASSQTSGYSYEQYF.

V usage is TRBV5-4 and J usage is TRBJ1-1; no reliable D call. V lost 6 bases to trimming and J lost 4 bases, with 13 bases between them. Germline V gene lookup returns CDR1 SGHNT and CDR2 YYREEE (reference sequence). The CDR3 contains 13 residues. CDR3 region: CASIYVWVTEAFF. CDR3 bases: TGTGCCAGCATCTACGTTTGGGTCACTGAAGCTTTCTTT.

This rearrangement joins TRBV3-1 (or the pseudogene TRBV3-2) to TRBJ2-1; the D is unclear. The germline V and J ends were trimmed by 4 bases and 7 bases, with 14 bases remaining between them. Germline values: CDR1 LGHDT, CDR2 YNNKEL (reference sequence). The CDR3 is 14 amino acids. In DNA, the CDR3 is TGTGCCAGCAGCCCCGTGGACCGGCGGAATGAGCAGTTCTTC. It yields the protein CASSPVDRRNEQFF.

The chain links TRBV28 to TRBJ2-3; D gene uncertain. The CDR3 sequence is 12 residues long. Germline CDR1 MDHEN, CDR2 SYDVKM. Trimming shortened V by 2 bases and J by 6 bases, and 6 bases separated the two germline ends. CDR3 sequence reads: CASSLEWDTQYF. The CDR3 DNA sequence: TGTGCCAGCAGTTTAGAATGGGATACGCAGTATTTT.

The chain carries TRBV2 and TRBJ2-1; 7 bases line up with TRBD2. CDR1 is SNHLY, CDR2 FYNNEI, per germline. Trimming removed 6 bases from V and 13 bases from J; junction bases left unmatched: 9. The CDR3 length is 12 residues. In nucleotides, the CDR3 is TGTGCCAGCAGCGGACCGGGAGGTTCACAGTTCTTC. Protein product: CASSGPGGSQFF.

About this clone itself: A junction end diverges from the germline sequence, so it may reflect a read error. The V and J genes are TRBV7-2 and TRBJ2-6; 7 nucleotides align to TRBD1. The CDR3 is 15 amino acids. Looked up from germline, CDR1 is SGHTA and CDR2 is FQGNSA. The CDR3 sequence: CGARTTGAGANVLTF. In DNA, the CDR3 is TGCGGTGCTAGGACAACAGGGGCTGGGGCCAACGTCCTGACTTTC.

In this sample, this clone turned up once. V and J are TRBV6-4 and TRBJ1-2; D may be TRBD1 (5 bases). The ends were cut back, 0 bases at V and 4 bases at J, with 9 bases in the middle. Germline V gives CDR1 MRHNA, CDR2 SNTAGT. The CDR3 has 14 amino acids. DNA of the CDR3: TGTGCCAGCAGTGACTCCGGGACCGGCTATGGCTACACCTTC. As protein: CASSDSGTGYGYTF.

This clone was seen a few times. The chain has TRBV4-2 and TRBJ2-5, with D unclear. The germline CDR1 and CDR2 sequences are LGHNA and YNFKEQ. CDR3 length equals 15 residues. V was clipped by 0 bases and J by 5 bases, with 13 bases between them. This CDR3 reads CASSQDFPLEETQYF. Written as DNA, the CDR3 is TGTGCCAGCAGCCAAGACTTCCCCTTGGAGGAGACCCAGTACTTC.

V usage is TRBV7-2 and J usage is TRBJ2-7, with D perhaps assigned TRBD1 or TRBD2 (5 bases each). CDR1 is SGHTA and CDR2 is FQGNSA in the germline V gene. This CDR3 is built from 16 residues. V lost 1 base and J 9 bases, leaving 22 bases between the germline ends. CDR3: CASSLGWGPTPTGQYF. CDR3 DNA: TGTGCCAGCAGCTTAGGGTGGGGACCTACTCCTACCGGGCAGTACTTC.